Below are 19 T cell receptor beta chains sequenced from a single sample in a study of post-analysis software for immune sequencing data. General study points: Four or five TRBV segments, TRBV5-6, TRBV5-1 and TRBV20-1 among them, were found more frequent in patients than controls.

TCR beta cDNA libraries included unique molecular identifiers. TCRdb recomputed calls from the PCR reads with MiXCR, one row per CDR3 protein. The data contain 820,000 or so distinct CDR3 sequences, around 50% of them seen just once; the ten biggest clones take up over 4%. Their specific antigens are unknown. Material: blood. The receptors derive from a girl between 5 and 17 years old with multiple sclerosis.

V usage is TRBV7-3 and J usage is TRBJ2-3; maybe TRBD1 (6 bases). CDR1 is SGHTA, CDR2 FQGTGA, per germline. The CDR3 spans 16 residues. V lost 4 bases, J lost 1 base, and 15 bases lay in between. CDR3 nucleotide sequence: TGTGCCAGCAGCTCGCAGGGGTATACCGGCACAGATACGCAGTATTTT. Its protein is CASSSQGYTGTDTQYF.

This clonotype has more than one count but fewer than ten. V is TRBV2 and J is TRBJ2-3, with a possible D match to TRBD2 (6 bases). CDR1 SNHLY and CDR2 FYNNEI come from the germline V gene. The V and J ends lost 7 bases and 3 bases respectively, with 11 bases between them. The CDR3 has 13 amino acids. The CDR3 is CASKGLATDTQYF. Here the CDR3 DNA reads TGTGCCAGCAAAGGGCTAGCGACAGATACGCAGTATTTT.

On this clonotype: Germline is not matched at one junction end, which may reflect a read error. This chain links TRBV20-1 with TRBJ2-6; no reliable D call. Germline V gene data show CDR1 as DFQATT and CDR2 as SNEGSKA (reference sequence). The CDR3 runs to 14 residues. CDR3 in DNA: TGCAGTGCTCGAGACCACTCTGGGGCCAACGTCCTGACTTTC. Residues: CSARDHSGANVLTF.

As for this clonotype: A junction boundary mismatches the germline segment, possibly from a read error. The CDR3 nucleotides are TGTGCCAGCAGTGCGGCCACAGGGAACGCTGAAGCTTTCTTT. Protein sequence: CASSAATGNAEAFF. The chain recombines TRBV12-3 or TRBV12-4 with TRBJ1-1, with D possibly TRBD1 on 6 matching bases. The CDR3 is 14 residues long.

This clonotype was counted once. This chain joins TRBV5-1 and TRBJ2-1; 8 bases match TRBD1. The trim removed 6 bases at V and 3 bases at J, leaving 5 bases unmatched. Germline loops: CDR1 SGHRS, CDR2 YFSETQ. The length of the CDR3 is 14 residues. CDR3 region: CASTTGQVYNEQFF. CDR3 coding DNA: TGCGCCAGCACCACGGGACAGGTCTACAATGAGCAGTTCTTC.

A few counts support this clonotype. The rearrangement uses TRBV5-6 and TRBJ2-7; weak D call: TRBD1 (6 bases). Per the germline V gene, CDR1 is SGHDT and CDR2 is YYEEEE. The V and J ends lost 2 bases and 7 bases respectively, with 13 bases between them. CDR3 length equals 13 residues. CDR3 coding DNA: TGTGCCAGCAGCTTACAGGGCGGCGGAGAGCAGTACTTC. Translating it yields CASSLQGGGEQYF.

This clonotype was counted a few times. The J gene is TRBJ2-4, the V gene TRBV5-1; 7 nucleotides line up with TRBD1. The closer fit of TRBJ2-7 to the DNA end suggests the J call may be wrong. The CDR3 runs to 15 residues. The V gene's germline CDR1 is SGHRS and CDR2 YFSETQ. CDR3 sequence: CASSLRTGGYDEQYF. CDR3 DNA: TGCGCCAGCAGCCTCCGGACAGGCGGGTACGACGAGCAGTACTTC.

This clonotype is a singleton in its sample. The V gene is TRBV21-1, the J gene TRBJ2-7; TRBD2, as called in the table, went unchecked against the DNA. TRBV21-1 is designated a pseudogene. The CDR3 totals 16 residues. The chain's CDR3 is CASSRDYAGGAGEQYF. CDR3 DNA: TGTGCCAGCAGCAGGGATTATGCGGGAGGGGCGGGGGAGCAGTACTTC.

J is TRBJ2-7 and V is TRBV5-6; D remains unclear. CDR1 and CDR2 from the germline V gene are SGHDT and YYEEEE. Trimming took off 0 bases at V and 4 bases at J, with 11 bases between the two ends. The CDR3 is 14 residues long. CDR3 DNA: TGTGCCAGCAGCTTGGGCCCACTGATTTACGAGCAGTACTTC. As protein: CASSLGPLIYEQYF.

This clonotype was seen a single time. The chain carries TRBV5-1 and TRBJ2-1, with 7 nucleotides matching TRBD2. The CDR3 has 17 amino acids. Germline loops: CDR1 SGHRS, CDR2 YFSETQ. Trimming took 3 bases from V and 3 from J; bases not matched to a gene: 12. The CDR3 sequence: CASSSGTGGSFYNEQFF. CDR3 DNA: TGCGCCAGCAGCTCTGGGACTGGCGGGAGTTTCTACAATGAGCAGTTCTTC.

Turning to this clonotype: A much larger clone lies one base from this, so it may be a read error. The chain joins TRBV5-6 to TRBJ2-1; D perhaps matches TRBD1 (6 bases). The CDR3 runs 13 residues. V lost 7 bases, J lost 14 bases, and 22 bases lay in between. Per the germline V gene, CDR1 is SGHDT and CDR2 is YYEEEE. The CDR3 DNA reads TGTGCCAGCGTCAGGGGCCAGGGCCCTACTAAGTTCTTC. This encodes CASVRGQGPTKFF.

This chain's CDR3 is CASSLWDKVETQYF. The CDR3, as DNA: TGTGCCAGCAGCTTATGGGACAAAGTAGAGACCCAGTACTTC. The rearrangement joins TRBV7-2 to TRBJ2-5; tentatively, D is TRBD1 (6 bases). The CDR3 sequence is 14 residues long. Germline V gene lookup returns CDR1 SGHTA and CDR2 FQGNSA. The V end lost 2 bases, the J end lost 4 bases, and 11 bases lay between the germline ends.

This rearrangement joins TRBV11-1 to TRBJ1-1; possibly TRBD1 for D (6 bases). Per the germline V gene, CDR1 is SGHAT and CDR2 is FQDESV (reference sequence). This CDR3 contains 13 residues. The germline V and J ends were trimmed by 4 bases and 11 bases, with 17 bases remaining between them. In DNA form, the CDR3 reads TGTGCCAGCAGCTCGGATCCGGGGGCGCGGGCTTTCTTT. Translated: CASSSDPGARAFF.

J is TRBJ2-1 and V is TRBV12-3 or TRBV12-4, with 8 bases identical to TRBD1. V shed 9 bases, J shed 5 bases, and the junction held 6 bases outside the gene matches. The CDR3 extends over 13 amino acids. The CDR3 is CASRTGIHNEQFF. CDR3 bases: TGTGCCAGTAGGACAGGGATACACAATGAGCAGTTCTTC.

Written as DNA, the CDR3 is TGTGCCAGCATTAGGGACAGGGGACAAGAGACCCAGTACTTC. Its translation is CASIRDRGQETQYF. The rearrangement uses TRBV6-1 and TRBJ2-5, with 10 bases matching TRBD1. The germline V gene has CDR1 MNHNS and CDR2 SASEGT. The CDR3 contains 14 residues. V was clipped by 7 bases and J by 2 bases; unmatched bases: 4.

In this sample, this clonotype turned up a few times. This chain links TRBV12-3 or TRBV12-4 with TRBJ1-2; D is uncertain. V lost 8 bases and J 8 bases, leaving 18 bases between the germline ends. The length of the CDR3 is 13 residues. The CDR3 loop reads CASGPTTAFGYTF. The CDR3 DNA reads TGTGCCAGCGGCCCAACGACGGCCTTCGGCTACACCTTC.

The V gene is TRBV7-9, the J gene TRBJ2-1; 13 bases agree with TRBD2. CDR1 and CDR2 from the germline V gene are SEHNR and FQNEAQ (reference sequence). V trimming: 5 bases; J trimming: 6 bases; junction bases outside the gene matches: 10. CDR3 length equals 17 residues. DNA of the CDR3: TGTGCCAGCAGCATGACTAGCGGGAGGCCGACCTCCAATGAGCAGTTCTTC. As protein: CASSMTSGRPTSNEQFF.

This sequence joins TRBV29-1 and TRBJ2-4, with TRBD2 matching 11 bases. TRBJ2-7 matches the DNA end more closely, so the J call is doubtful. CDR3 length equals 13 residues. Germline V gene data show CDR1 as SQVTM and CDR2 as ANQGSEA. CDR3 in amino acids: CSALTSGSHEQYF. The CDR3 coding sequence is TGCAGCGCCCTTACTAGCGGGAGCCACGAGCAGTACTTC.

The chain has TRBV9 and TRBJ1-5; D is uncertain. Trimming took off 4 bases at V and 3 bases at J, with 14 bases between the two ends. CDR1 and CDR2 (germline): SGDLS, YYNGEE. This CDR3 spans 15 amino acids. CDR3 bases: TGTGCCAGCAGCCAGGATGCCGCTACCAATCAGCCCCAGCATTTT. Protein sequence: CASSQDAATNQPQHF.